This passage covers 5 T cell receptor beta chains from one sample sequenced in a study of T cells in Graves' hyperthyroidism and ophthalmopathy (dated by TCRdb to the late 2010s). Library construction relied on multiplex PCR. The instrument given in TCRdb is Illumina HiSeq 2000. The TCR beta CDR3 regions were amplified from RNA transcripts. The TCR CDR3 was subjected to a first round of RT-PCR using the HTBI primer set and the Qiagen OneStep RT-PCR kit. Starting from the raw public reads, TCRdb applied fastp trimming at Q25, assembled clones with MiXCR and retained in-frame beta chains. Rows merge per CDR3 protein into single entries with the most common DNA and genes. For this sample the table gives a few hundred thousand distinct CDR3 sequences, of which less than 25% were detected only once. The top ten clones comprise around 54% of the sample. Sequences were obtained from blood. All receptors come from a woman aged 70-85 years with Graves' ophthalmopathy.

The V gene is TRBV19, the J gene TRBJ2-1; 7 bases line up with TRBD2. V lost 0 bases and J lost 2; bases outside the gene matches: 1. The CDR3 loop spans 15 amino acids. The V gene's germline CDR1 is LNHDA and CDR2 SQIVND (reference sequence). CDR3 DNA sequence: TGTGCCAGTAGTATAGATCTAGCGGCCTACAATGAGCAGTTCTTC. Amino acid sequence: CASSIDLAAYNEQFF.

The chain carries TRBV30 and TRBJ2-7; possibly TRBD1 or TRBD2 for D (6 bases each). This CDR3 region has 13 residues. V was cut by 0 bases and J by 5 bases, with 11 bases left in between. From germline, CDR1 is GTSNPN and CDR2 SVGIG (reference sequence). The CDR3 region is CAWSVNGGDEQYF. The CDR3 DNA sequence: TGTGCCTGGAGTGTAAACGGGGGCGACGAGCAGTACTTC.

The CDR3 nucleotides read TGCGCCAGCAGCCAACGTGGGATGTTGGAGACCCAGTACTTC. Translated: CASSQRGMLETQYF. This chain links TRBV5-1 with TRBJ2-5; D unresolved. The CDR3 is 14 residues long. The germline CDR1 and CDR2 sequences are SGHRS and YFSETQ. V shed 4 bases and J shed 5 bases, with 15 bases lying between them.

This clonotype was picked up a small number of times. The V gene is TRBV20-1, the J gene TRBJ2-5; D gene ambiguous. CDR3 length: 17 residues. The V end lost 3 bases, the J end lost 1 base, and 21 bases lay between the germline ends. In germline, CDR1 is DFQATT, CDR2 SNEGSKA (reference sequence). The CDR3 loop reads CSARPSIHKTFQETQYF. DNA for the CDR3: TGCAGTGCTAGGCCCTCGATCCACAAGACATTCCAAGAGACCCAGTACTTC.

The table lists this clonotype with a few counts. V is TRBV5-1 and J is TRBJ1-1, with D possibly being TRBD1 (6 bases). This CDR3 has 14 residues. With 6 bases removed from V and 6 bases from J, the gap between germline ends came to 18 bases. CDR1 SGHRS and CDR2 YFSETQ come from the germline V gene. The CDR3 loop reads CASKQQGGSSEAFF. CDR3 bases: TGCGCCAGCAAACAACAGGGTGGTTCGTCTGAAGCTTTCTTT. The entire variable domain, with the rest obtained from reference TRBV5-1 and TRBJ1-1, is as follows: KAGVTQTPRYLIKTRGQQVTLSCSPISGHRSVSWYQQTPGQGLQFLFEYFSETQRNKGNFPGRFSGRQFSNSRSEMNVSTLELGDSALYLCASKQQGGSSEAFFGQGTRLTVV.